The 7 T cell receptor beta chains presented below share a single source sample, sequenced in a study of blood T cell repertoires in COVID-19. Profiled with immunoSEQ multiplex PCR; TCRdb holds only in-frame clones, not every one. The sample lists some 87,000 clones, roughly 75% seen once, with approximately 8.7% in the top ten. The sample consisted of peripheral blood. The receptors here all came from a man in his fifties or sixties who had recovered from COVID-19.

V usage is TRBV28 and J usage is TRBJ2-5; 8 positions agree with TRBD1. The CDR3 consists of 15 residues. Germline V lookup: CDR1 MDHEN, CDR2 SYDVKM. V lost 5 bases to trimming and J lost 2 bases; unmatched junction nucleotides: 7. The CDR3 here is CASSPRGQAQETQYF. In DNA form, the CDR3 reads TGTGCCAGCAGTCCCAGGGGGCAGGCGCAAGAGACCCAGTACTTC. The whole variable domain, remainder taken from reference TRBV28 and TRBJ2-5, is DVKVTQSSRYLVKRTGEKVFLECVQDMDHENMFWYRQDPGLGLRLIYFSYDVKMKEKGDIPEGYSVSREKKERFSLILESASTNQTSMYLCASSPRGQAQETQYFGPGTRLLVL.

V usage is TRBV6-2 or TRBV6-3 and J usage is TRBJ1-2; no definite D call. CDR1 is MNHEY and CDR2 is SVGEGT in the germline V gene. Trimming left V 0 bases short and J 4 bases short, with 9 bases between. CDR3 length: 14 amino acids. CDR3 protein: CASSYSGQFYGYTF. The CDR3 DNA reads TGTGCCAGCAGTTACTCGGGCCAGTTCTATGGCTACACCTTC.

In this sample, this clone turned up a few times. The chain recombines TRBV5-6 with TRBJ1-5, with 9 nucleotides matching TRBD1. Germline values: CDR1 SGHDT, CDR2 YYEEEE. J was trimmed by 9 bases and V by 4 bases; bases with no gene match: 8. The CDR3 runs to 14 residues. The CDR3 region has the DNA TGTGCCAGCAGCAGGGACAGGGACTTAATGCCCCAGCATTTT. Translating gives CASSRDRDLMPQHF. Full variable domain (outside the CDR3, taken from reference TRBV5-6 and TRBJ1-5): DAGVTQSPTHLIKTRGQQVTLRCSPKSGHDTVSWYQQALGQGPQFIFQYYEEEERQRGNFPDRFSGHQFPNYSSELNVNALLLGDSALYLCASSRDRDLMPQHFGDGTRLSIL.

The rearrangement joins TRBV7-9 to TRBJ1-4; D is uncertain. CDR1 and CDR2 from the germline V gene are SEHNR and FQNEAQ (reference sequence). The CDR3 is 13 amino acids. The V gene lost 6 bases and the J gene lost 5 bases, with 10 bases spanning the gap. CDR3 sequence reads: CASSPLRNEKLFF. CDR3 in DNA: TGTGCCAGCAGTCCTCTGAGGAATGAAAAACTGTTTTTT. Using reference TRBV7-9 and TRBJ1-4 for the parts outside the CDR3, the full variable domain is DTGVSQNPRHKITKRGQNVTFRCDPISEHNRLYWYRQTLGQGPEFLTYFQNEAQLEKSRLLSDRFSAERPKGSFSTLEIQRTEQGDSAMYLCASSPLRNEKLFFGSGTQLSVL.

The rearrangement joins TRBV18 to TRBJ1-2, with D maybe TRBD1 (6 bases). V was clipped by 2 bases and J by 8 bases, with 15 bases between them. The CDR3 has 14 residues. In germline, CDR1 is KGHSH, CDR2 LQKENI. The CDR3 here is CASSPSNRADGYTF. The CDR3 nucleotides read TGTGCCAGCTCACCATCCAACAGGGCGGACGGCTACACCTTC.

The chain uses TRBV11-1 and TRBJ1-1; TRBD1 matches 7 bases. The CDR3 totals 15 residues. From germline, CDR1 is SGHAT and CDR2 FQDESV (reference sequence). With V trimmed by 3 bases and J by 1 base, 5 bases remained unmatched. This CDR3 is CASSFAGGKNTEAFF. CDR3 DNA sequence: TGTGCCAGCAGCTTCGCAGGGGGGAAGAACACTGAAGCTTTCTTT.

The chain is built from TRBV7-2 and TRBJ2-1; a possible D gene is TRBD2 (6 bases). The CDR3 contains 15 residues. Trimming left V 5 bases short and J 4 bases short, with 15 bases between. Germline CDR1 SGHTA, CDR2 FQGNSA. This CDR3 reads CASSLRRGSYNEQFF. CDR3 nucleotides: TGTGCCAGCAGCCTACGTCGGGGGTCATACAATGAGCAGTTCTTC.